This T cell receptor beta chain was observed in a study of molecular identifiers for immune sequencing clone quantification. Trimming shortened V by 5 bases and J by 3 bases, and 8 bases separated the two germline ends. This CDR3 comprises 12 residues. Germline values: CDR1 SGHAT, CDR2 FQNNGV. From the PCR reads, TCRdb called clonotypes with MiXCR, one entry per CDR3 protein. The sample records about half a million distinct CDR3 sequences, roughly 23% being singletons. Naive CD8 library inputs spanned about 19,000 to 1,000,000 sorted cells and 10%, 30% or 50% RNA. Naive CD8 T cell sorting was performed on the CD8+CD4-CCR7+CD45RA+ phenotype. Broader study findings: Underestimated sizes of highly expanded clones could result from identical TCR molecules that share a barcode. Among about a million naive cells, spiked Jurkat TCR RNA from a single cell was reportedly detectable.

This clonotype was counted only a few times. Its antigen is still unknown. The sequencing input was naive CD8+ T cells from blood, with Jurkat cell RNA spiked in. Regarding subset: FACS-sorted CD8+CD4-CCR7+CD45RA+ naive T cells. The V and J genes are TRBV11-2 and TRBJ2-7; D is ambiguous. This TCR was sampled from a human donor in good health. Some libraries in this study had Jurkat cell RNA spiked in. The CDR3 here is CASSLANYEQYF. DNA for the CDR3: TGTGCCAGCAGCCTGGCCAACTACGAGCAGTACTTC.